Reported below is one T cell receptor (beta chain). The data derive from a study of cytomegalovirus exposure and HLA in healthy donors. This CDR3 is built from 16 residues. Losses at the gene ends were 0 bases for V and 10 bases for J; bases not matched to a gene: 8. The V gene's germline CDR1 is MGHRA and CDR2 YSYEKL. The PCR employed 60 Vbeta primers together with 13 Jbeta primers. Produced via immunoSEQ multiplex PCR; TCRdb's table is partial and in-frame only. The table lists under 200,000 clones, under 90% of them singletons. The V call is TRBV4-1, the J call TRBJ2-1; TRBD2 agrees at 11 bases. The sequenced material came from PBMCs. The receptor comes from a man aged 30 to 45 in good health and CMV-seronegative. CDR3 sequence (DNA): TGCGCCAGCAGCCAAGACAGACTAGCGGGGACCCGGGAGCAGTTCTTC. Its protein is CASSQDRLAGTREQFF.